This T cell receptor (beta chain) was recovered during a study of T cell repertoires in cytomegalovirus infection. Across the whole study: CMV epitopes in the study were HLA-C-restricted (recently identified) and HLA-B-restricted (well studied). CMV infection plus the matching HLA type was flagged by public TCR beta signatures. Study-wide results and caveats: Summed frequency of shared TCR beta families picked out CMV carriers who also had the relevant HLA. CMV-specific TCR beta clonotypes restricted by HLA-C dominated the ex vivo response.

CDR1 is MGHRA and CDR2 is YSYEKL in the germline V gene. CDR3 length equals 16 residues. V lost 0 bases to trimming and J lost 0 bases, with 9 bases between them. TCRdb re-called the reads through MiXCR, storing one row per CDR3 protein. The data contain about 150,000 distinct CDR3 sequences, more than 25% of them seen just once; the ten biggest clones take up around half. This clonotype has only a few counts. Its antigen is as yet unknown. The J gene is TRBJ1-3, the V gene TRBV4-1, with D unclear. The clonotype was recovered from a human donor in good health (CMV status not recorded). Some clones in this sample may be carry-over from other donors' samples. Material: CD8+ T cells from cultured PBMCs, obtained from culture after CMV antigen stimulation. CDR3 protein: CASSQDPGRSGNTIYF. The CDR3 nucleotides read TGCGCCAGCAGCCAAGATCCAGGACGCTCTGGAAACACCATATATTTT.